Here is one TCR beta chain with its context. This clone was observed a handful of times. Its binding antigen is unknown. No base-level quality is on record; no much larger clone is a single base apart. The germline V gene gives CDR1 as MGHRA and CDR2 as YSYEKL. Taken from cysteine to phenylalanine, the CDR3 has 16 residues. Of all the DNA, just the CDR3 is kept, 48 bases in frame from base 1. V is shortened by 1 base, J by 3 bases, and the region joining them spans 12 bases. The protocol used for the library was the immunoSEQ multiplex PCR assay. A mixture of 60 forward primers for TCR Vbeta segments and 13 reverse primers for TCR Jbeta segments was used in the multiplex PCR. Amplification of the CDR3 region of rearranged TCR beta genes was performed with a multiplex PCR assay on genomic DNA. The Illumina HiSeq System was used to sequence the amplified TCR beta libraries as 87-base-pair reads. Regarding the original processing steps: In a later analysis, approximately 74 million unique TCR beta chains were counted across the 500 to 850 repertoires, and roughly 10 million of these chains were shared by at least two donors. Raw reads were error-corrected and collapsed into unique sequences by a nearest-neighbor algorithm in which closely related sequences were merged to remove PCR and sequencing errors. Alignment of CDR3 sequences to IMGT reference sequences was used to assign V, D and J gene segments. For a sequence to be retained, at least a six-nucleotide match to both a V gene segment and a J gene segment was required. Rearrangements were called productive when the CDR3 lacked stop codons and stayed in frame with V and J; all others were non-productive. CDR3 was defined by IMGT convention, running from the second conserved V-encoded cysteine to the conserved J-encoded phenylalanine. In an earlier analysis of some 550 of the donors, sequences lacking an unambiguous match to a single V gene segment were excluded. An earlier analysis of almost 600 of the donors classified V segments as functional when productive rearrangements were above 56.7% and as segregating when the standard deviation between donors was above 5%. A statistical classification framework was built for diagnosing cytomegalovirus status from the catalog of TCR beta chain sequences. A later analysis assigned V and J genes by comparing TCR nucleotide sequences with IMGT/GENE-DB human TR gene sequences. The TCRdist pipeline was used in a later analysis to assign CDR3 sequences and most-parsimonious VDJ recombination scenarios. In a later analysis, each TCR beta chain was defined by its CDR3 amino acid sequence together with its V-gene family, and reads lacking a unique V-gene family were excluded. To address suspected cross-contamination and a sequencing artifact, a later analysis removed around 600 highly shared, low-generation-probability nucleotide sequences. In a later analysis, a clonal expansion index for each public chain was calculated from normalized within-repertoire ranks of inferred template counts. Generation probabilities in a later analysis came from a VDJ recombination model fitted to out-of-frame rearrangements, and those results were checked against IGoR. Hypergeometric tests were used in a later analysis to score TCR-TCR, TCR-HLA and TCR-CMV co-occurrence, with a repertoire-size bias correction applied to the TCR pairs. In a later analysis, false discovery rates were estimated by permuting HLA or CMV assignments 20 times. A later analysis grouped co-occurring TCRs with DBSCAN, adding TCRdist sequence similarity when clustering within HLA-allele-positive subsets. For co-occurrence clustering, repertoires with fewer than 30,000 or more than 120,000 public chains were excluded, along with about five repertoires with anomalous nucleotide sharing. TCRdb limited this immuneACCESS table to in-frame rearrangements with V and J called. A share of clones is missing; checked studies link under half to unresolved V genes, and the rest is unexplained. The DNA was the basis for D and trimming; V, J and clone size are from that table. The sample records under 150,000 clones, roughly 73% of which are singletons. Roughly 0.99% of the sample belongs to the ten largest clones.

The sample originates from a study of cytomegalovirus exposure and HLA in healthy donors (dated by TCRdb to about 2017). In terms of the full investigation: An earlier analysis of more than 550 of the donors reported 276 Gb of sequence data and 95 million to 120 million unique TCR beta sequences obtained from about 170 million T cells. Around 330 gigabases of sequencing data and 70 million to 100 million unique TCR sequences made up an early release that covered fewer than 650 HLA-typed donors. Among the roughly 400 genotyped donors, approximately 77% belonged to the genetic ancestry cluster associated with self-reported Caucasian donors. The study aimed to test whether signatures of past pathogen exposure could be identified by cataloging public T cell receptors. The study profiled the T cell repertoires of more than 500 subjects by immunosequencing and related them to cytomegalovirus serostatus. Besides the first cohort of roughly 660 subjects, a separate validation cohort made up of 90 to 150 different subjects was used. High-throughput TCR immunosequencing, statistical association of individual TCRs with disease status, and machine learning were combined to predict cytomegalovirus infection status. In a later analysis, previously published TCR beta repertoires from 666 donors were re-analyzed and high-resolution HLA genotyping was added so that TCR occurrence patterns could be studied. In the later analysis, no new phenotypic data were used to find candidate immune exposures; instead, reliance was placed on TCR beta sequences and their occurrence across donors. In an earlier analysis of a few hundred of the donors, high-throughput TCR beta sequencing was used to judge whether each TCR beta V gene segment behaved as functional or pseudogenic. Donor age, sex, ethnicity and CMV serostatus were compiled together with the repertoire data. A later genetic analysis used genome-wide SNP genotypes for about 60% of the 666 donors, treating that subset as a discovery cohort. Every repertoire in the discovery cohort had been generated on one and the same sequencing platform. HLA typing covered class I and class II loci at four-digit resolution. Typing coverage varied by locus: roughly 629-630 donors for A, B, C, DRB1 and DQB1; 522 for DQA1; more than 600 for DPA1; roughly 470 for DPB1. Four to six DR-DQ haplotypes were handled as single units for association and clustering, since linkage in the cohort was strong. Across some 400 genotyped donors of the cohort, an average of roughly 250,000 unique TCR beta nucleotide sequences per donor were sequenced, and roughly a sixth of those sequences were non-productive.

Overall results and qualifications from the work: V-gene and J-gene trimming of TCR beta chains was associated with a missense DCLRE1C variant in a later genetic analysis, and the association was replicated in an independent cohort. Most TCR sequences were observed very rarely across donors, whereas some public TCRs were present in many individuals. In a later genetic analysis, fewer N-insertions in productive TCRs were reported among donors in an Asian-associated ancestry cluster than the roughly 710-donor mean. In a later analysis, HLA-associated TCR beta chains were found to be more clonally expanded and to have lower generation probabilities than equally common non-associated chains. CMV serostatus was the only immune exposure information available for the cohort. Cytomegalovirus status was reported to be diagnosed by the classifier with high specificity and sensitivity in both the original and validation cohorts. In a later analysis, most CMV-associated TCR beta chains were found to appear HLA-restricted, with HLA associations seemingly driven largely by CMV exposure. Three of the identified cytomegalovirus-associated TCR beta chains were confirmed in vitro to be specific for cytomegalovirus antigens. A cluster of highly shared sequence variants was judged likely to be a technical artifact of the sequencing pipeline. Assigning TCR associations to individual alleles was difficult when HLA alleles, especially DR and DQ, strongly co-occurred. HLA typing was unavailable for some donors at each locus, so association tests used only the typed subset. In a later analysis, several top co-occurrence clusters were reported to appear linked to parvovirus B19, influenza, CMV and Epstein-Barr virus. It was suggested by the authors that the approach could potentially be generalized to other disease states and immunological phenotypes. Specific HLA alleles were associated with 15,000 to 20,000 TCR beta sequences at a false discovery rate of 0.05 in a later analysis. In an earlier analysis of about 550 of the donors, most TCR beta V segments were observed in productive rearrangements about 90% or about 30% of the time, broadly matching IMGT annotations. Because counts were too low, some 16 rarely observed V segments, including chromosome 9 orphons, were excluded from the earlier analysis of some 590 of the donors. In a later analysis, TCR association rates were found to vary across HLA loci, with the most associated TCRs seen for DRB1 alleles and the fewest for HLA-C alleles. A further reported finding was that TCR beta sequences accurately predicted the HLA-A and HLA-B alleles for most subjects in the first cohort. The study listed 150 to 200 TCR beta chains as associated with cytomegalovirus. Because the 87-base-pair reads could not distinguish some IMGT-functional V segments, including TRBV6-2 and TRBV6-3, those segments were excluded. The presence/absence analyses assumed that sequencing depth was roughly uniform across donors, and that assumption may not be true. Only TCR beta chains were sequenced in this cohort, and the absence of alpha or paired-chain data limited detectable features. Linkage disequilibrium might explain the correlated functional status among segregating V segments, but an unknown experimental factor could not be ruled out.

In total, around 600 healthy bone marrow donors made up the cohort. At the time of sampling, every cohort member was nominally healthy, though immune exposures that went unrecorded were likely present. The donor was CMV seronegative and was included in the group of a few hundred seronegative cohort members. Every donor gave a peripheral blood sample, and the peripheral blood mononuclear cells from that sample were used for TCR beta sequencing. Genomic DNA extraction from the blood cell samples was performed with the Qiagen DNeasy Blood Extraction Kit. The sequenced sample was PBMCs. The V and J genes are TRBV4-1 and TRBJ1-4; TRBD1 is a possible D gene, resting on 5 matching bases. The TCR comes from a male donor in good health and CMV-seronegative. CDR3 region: CASSQALGDANEKLFF. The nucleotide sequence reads TGCGCCAGCAGCCAAGCCTTAGGGGATGCTAATGAAAAACTGTTTTTT.